Each of the 5 T cell receptor beta chains below was sequenced from the same sample in a study of blood T cell repertoires in COVID-19. The assay was immunoSEQ multiplex PCR, and TCRdb's table has in-frame clones only and misses some. The table has about 59,000 clones, less than 85% seen once. Sequenced material: peripheral blood. These receptors were taken from a woman in her 70s with acute or convalescent COVID-19.

This rearrangement joins TRBV30 to TRBJ2-7; 8 nucleotides agree with TRBD1. Germline trimming cut 0 bases from V and 2 bases from J; bases unmatched to any gene: 3. The CDR3 runs 14 residues. CDR1 is GTSNPN, CDR2 SVGIG, per germline (reference sequence). CDR3 loop: CAWSVLDRAYEQYF. The DNA for the CDR3 is TGTGCCTGGAGTGTATTGGACAGGGCCTACGAGCAGTACTTC.

The chain joins TRBV5-1 to TRBJ1-2; D is unclear. Trimming shortened V by 1 base and J by 0 bases, and 16 bases separated the two germline ends. The length of the CDR3 is 17 residues. From germline, CDR1 is SGHRS and CDR2 YFSETQ. The CDR3 loop reads CASSLLGAAEANYGYTF. For the CDR3, the DNA is TGCGCCAGCAGCTTGTTAGGAGCGGCGGAAGCTAACTATGGCTACACCTTC.

The chain has TRBV19 and TRBJ2-3; 12 bases match TRBD2. Trimming removed 5 bases from V and 11 bases from J; junction bases left unmatched: 11. This CDR3 is 15 amino acids long. From germline, CDR1 is LNHDA and CDR2 SQIVND (reference sequence). CDR3 loop: CASSPRGLAGGKQYF. CDR3 DNA: TGTGCCAGTAGTCCTAGAGGCCTAGCGGGGGGGAAGCAGTATTTT.

This clone was detected a few times. The gene calls are TRBV10-3 and TRBJ1-1; D remains unclear. The CDR3 consists of 12 residues. V was shortened by 4 bases and J by 1 base, with 4 bases between the two germline ends. In germline, CDR1 is ENHRY, CDR2 SYGVKD. CDR3 coding DNA: TGTGCCATCAGTGCGCGGAACACTGAAGCTTTCTTT. Translated: CAISARNTEAFF.

This sequence joins TRBV25-1 and TRBJ1-2; D might be TRBD1 (5 bases). Germline assignment: CDR1 MGHDK and CDR2 SYGVNS. Trimming removed 0 bases from V and 7 bases from J, with 15 bases in between. This CDR3 spans 15 amino acids. CDR3: CASSEYFRDLSGYTF. The CDR3 bases are TGTGCCAGCAGTGAATATTTTAGGGACTTGAGTGGCTACACCTTC.